The following is a T cell receptor (beta chain) sequence with its context. The antigen it recognizes is unknown. No per-base quality is available; no much larger clone lies one base away. The CDR3 regions of human TCRbeta chains were analyzed by immunosequencing. In the authors' own workflow: TCRs in the repertoires were compared against a reference library of SARS-CoV-2-specific TCRs that had been generated with the MIRA antigen-specificity platform. Breadth was defined as the fraction of unique TCRs that were SARS-CoV-2-associated. Depth was defined as the fraction of total T cells that were SARS-CoV-2-associated. Using the MIRA data, each spike-specific TCR was mapped to the spike region that the TCR reacts to and placed in a CD4 or CD8 class. Log10-transformed breadth and depth values were compared by one-way ANOVA with Sidak's multiple comparisons tests. The immuneACCESS repertoire file appears here via TCRdb, limited to in-frame rearrangements. These files lack a portion of the clones; in checked studies, under half of the deficit traces to unresolved V genes, and the cause of the others is not known. That table furnishes V, J and clone size, whereas the DNA furnished D and trimming. In all, the sample holds about 120,000 clones, and about 93% of those were seen once. The ten largest clones take up 5% of the sample.

The time point label here, explained by the study, means: about 28 days (+/-7) after the second vaccine dose. AZD1222 recipients with second doses at about 4 weeks or about 12 weeks were pooled, because spike-specific TCR depth and breadth did not differ between schedules. Vaccinee samples came from UK trials COV001 and COV002, including a single-blind randomized controlled phase 2/3 trial of AZD1222 (ChAdOx1 nCoV-19) in healthy adults. For TCRbeta chain sequencing, PBMC samples from trial participants were taken at day 0 and at day 28 after the second dose. Between the V and J ends, shortened by 7 bases and 2 bases respectively, the junction contains 15 bases. The germline V gene sets CDR1 to SGHAT and CDR2 to FQNNGV. Including the terminal cysteine and phenylalanine, the CDR3 comprises 14 residues. Only the CDR3 DNA stays, 42 bases, in frame from base 1. These data come from a study of T cell responses to AZD1222 COVID-19 vaccine (dated by TCRdb to the early 2020s). About the full investigation: A total of about 230 trial participants underwent TCR sequencing, of whom 200 to 220 received two doses of AZD1222 and some 25 received two doses of the MenACWY control vaccine. Trial participants were enrolled by age into 18-55, 56-69 and 70-plus year subgroups, with 148, 28 and 57 TCR-sequenced participants respectively.

Study-wide findings and limitations: Vaccine-associated CD4 TCRs spanned the whole spike protein, with dominant responses in regions 160-218 and 743-854. Participants were mostly white British and included more females than males, and it was suggested by the authors that clonal diversity may have been underestimated. Epitopes outside the regions mutated in the B.1.351 and B.1.1.7 variants were reportedly recognized by nearly half of the unique spike-specific TCRs. Conclusions about previously exposed vaccinees are limited, since just 5 or 6 AZD1222 recipients were seropositive for SARS-CoV-2 at baseline. Because no day 14 peak-response samples were available, repertoires were characterized only after the peak T cell response. In the small 56-69-year group, the increase in depth fell short of significance, most likely because of low power. Spike-specific TCR breadth and depth rose significantly after two AZD1222 doses compared with day 0 and with MenACWY recipients.

The TCR sequence derives from an adult who received the AZD1222 COVID-19 vaccine. The chain is made from TRBV11-2 and TRBJ2-7, and the D gene may be TRBD2, 5 bases matching. The sample in question was peripheral blood, obtained 28 days after the second AZD1222 dose. The CDR3 amino acid sequence is: CASNLLPGAYEQYF. The sequenced DNA is TGTGCCAGCAACCTTCTCCCCGGGGCCTACGAGCAGTACTTC.